This T cell receptor (beta chain) was sequenced in a study of blood T cell repertoires in COVID-19. On the study more broadly: Acute-phase and convalescent COVID-19 samples originated in the United States, Italy and Spain.

From germline, CDR1 is SGHTA and CDR2 FQGNSA. There are 14 residues in the CDR3. V was clipped by 5 bases and J by 1 base, with 10 bases between them. The method was immunoSEQ multiplex PCR; TCRdb's version includes in-frame clones alone and lacks a portion of them. The repertoire consists of about 280,000 clones, with about 80% occurring once and the leading ten covering over 9%. The J gene is TRBJ2-3, the V gene TRBV7-2; D perhaps matches TRBD2 (6 bases). The source of this sequence is a woman in her 50s who had recovered from COVID-19. Sequencing used peripheral blood. In nucleotides, the CDR3 is TGTGCCAGCAGCCTGGTAGCGGGCACAGATACGCAGTATTTT. Its translation is CASSLVAGTDTQYF.